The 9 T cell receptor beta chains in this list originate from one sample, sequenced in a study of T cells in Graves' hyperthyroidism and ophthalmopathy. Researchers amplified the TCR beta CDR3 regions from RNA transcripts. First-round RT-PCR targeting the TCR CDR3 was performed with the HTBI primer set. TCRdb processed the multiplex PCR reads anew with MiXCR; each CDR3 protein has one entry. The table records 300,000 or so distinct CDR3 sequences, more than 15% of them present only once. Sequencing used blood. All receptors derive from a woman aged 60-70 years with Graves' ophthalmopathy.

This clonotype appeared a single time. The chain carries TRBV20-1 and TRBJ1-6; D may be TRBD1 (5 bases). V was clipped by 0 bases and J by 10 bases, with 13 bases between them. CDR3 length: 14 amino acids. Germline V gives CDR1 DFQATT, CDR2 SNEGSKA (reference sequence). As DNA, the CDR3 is TGCAGTGCTAGAGATAGGATCCGGGGGTCACCCCTCCACTTT. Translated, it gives CSARDRIRGSPLHF.

This chain's CDR3 is CASSLGGLTDTQYF. In DNA form, the CDR3 reads TGCGCCAGCAGCTTAGGGGGGTTGACAGATACGCAGTATTTT. The V call is TRBV5-1, the J call TRBJ2-3; either TRBD1 or TRBD2 may supply D (6 bases each). Trimming stripped 2 bases from V and 3 bases from J, with 10 bases between. This CDR3 region has 14 residues. Germline V gene data show CDR1 as SGHRS and CDR2 as YFSETQ.

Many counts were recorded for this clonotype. CDR3 coding DNA: TGTGCCAGCAGTTACACGTGGACAGGAGATCACGAGCAGTACTTC. It encodes CASSYTWTGDHEQYF. The genes are TRBV6-5 and TRBJ2-7, with 7 bases identical to TRBD1. Germline trimming cut 2 bases from V and 5 bases from J; bases unmatched to any gene: 9. Germline values: CDR1 MNHEY, CDR2 SVGAGI. This CDR3 spans 15 amino acids.

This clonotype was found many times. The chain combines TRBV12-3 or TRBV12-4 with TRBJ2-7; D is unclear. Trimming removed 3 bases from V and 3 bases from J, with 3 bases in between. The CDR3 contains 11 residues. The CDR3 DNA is TGTGCCAGCAGTTTTCGCTACGAGCAGTACTTC. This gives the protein CASSFRYEQYF.

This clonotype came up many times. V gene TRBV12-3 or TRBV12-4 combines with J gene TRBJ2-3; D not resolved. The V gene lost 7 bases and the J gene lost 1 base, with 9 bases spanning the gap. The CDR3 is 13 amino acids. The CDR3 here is CASTALRTDTQYF. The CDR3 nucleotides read TGTGCCAGCACGGCGCTACGCACAGATACGCAGTATTTT.

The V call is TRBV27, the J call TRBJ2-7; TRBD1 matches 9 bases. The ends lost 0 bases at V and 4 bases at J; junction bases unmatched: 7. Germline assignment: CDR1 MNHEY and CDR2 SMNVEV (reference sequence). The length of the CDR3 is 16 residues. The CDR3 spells CASSLSPGTGIYEQYF. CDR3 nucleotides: TGTGCCAGCAGTTTATCCCCCGGGACAGGGATTTACGAGCAGTACTTC.

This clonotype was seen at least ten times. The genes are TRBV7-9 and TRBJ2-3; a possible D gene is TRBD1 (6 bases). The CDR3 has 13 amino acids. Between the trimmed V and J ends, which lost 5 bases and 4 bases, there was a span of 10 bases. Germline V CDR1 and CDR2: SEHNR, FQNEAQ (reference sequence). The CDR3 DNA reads TGTGCCAGCAGCGAACAGGGCCCAGATACGCAGTATTTT. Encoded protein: CASSEQGPDTQYF. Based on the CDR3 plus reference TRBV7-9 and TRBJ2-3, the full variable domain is DTGVSQNPRHKITKRGQNVTFRCDPISEHNRLYWYRQTLGQGPEFLTYFQNEAQLEKSRLLSDRFSAERPKGSFSTLEIQRTEQGDSAMYLCASSEQGPDTQYFGPGTRLTVL.

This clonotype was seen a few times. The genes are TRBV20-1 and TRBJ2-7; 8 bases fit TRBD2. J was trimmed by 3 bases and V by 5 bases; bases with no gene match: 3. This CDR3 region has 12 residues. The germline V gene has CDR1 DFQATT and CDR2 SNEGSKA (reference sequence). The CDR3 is CSASSGYYEQYF. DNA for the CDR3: TGCAGTGCTTCTAGCGGGTACTACGAGCAGTACTTC.

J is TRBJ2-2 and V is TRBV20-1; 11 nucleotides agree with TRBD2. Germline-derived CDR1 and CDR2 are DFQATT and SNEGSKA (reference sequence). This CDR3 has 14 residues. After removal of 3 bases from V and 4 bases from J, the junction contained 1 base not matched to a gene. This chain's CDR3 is CSARGTSGTGELFF. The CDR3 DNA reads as TGCAGTGCTAGGGGGACTAGCGGCACCGGGGAGCTGTTTTTT.